This TCR beta chain was retrieved from a study of PD-1 blockade in classical Hodgkin lymphoma. Here immunoSEQ multiplex PCR was the method, and the copy in TCRdb shows in-frame clones only, minus some. The sample carries several thousand clones, 60% to 80% recorded once. The table lists this clone with a count of one. Its target is not known. CDR1 is MRHNA and CDR2 is SNTAGT in the germline V gene. Trimming pared 0 bases from V and 0 bases from J, leaving 12 bases between. The CDR3 extends over 17 amino acids. Stated time point: cycle 4 day 1 (C4D1), after less than seven weeks of nivolumab. Every single patient, without exception, relapsed after autologous stem cell transplantation, and brentuximab vedotin exposure varied. Through magnetic negative selection, CD8+ T cells were separated from PBMCs that had been thawed. General study points: Before treatment, complete responders showed about the same diversity as newly diagnosed patients. Newly diagnosed patients had baseline TCR diversity that was reportedly lower than that of healthy donors.

The receptor's source is a human donor with classical Hodgkin lymphoma. The specimen was CD8+ T cells from blood, collected before the fourth cycle of nivolumab. The chain uses TRBV6-4 and TRBJ1-3; D uncertain. The DNA for the CDR3 is TGTGCCAGCAGTGACTCGAGCCGCGAAACCTCTGGAAACACCATATATTTT. As protein: CASSDSSRETSGNTIYF.